This passage covers 19 T cell receptor beta chains from one sample sequenced in a study of shared clonotypes between healthy human individuals (dated by TCRdb to the early 2020s). The library was built by means of the immunoSEQ multiplex PCR assay. TCRdb retrieved this table from immuneACCESS and kept in-frame rearrangements only. Not all clones are present; in checked studies, unresolved V genes account for under half, and no reason is known for the remainder. The sample includes about 1.1 million clones, with approximately 75% observed a single time. More than 0.85% of the sample is held by the ten biggest clonotypes. Material: memory CD4+ T cells from PBMCs. Read against the paper, the sample's cell subset or site label means: CD45RA-negative fraction. All receptors come from a man aged 18-30 years in good health. Some clones in this sample may be carry-over from other donors' samples.

This rearrangement joins TRBV2 to TRBJ2-7; unclear D gene. Germline CDR1 SNHLY, CDR2 FYNNEI. The CDR3 is 15 amino acids. Trimming removed 7 bases from V and 0 bases from J, with 16 bases in between. CDR3 sequence reads: CASKISLTTSYEQYF. For the CDR3, the DNA is TGTGCCAGCAAGATTAGTCTCACTACCTCCTACGAGCAGTACTTC.

The chain carries TRBV14 and TRBJ2-1; 7 positions match TRBD2. J gave up 10 bases and V 1 base, and 4 bases lay outside the gene matches. Per germline, CDR1 SGHDN and CDR2 FVKESK. The CDR3 covers 13 residues. This CDR3 is CASSQARGGEQFF. CDR3 nucleotide sequence: TGTGCCAGCAGCCAAGCCCGGGGAGGGGAGCAGTTCTTC.

The V call is TRBV15, the J call TRBJ2-3; 9 bases agree with TRBD1. The CDR3 spans 15 residues. The germline V gene encodes CDR1 LNHNV and CDR2 YYDKDF (reference sequence). J was trimmed by 1 base and V by 1 base; bases with no gene match: 0. CDR3: CATSRGQGGTDTQYF. The CDR3 coding sequence is TGTGCCACCAGCAGAGGACAGGGGGGCACAGATACGCAGTATTTT.

V and J are TRBV28 and TRBJ2-7; 10 nucleotides match TRBD1. The germline gives CDR1 MDHEN, CDR2 SYDVKM. This CDR3 is built from 14 residues. Trimming cost V 6 bases and J 4 bases; bases outside gene matches: 6. The CDR3, as DNA: TGTGCCAGCAGGGGGACAGGGGAGGGGTACGAGCAGTACTTC. It codes for CASRGTGEGYEQYF.

The chain links TRBV5-1 to TRBJ1-2; a possible D gene is TRBD1 (5 bases). Deletions cut 4 bases from V and 4 bases from J, with 14 bases between. Germline V gives CDR1 SGHRS, CDR2 YFSETQ. The CDR3 has 14 amino acids. CDR3 nucleotides: TGCGCCAGCAGCACGGGGCAGGAGTTCTATGGCTACACCTTC. This encodes CASSTGQEFYGYTF.

The CDR3 bases are TGTGCCAGCAGTTTACGTGGGTACGAGCAGTACTTC. Translation gives CASSLRGYEQYF. The chain joins TRBV27 to TRBJ2-7; D is unclear. The CDR3 totals 12 residues. V dropped 2 bases and J dropped 4 bases, with 6 bases sitting between them. Germline V gene lookup returns CDR1 MNHEY and CDR2 SMNVEV (reference sequence).

The chain recombines TRBV7-9 with TRBJ2-6; no reliable D call. This CDR3 contains 16 residues. CDR1 is SEHNR, CDR2 FQNEAQ, per germline (reference sequence). V lost 2 bases, J lost 0 bases, and 8 bases lay in between. CDR3 loop: CASSLQRNSGANVLTF. The CDR3 DNA reads as TGTGCCAGCAGCTTACAGAGAAACTCTGGGGCCAACGTCCTGACTTTC.

DNA of the CDR3: TGTGCCAGTTCGGGGAGAGGCGGTGGCTACACCTTC. Translating it yields CASSGRGGGYTF. The chain employs TRBV19 and TRBJ1-2; D unresolved. This CDR3 contains 12 residues. In germline, CDR1 is LNHDA, CDR2 SQIVND (reference sequence). The germline V and J ends were trimmed by 8 bases and 7 bases, with 14 bases remaining between them. Drawing the rest from reference TRBV19 and TRBJ1-2, the complete variable domain is DGGITQSPKYLFRKEGQNVTLSCEQNLNHDAMYWYRQDPGQGLRLIYYSQIVNDFQKGDIAEGYSVSREKKESFPLTVTSAQKNPTAFYLCASSGRGGGYTFGSGTRLTVV.

This chain uses TRBV7-9 with TRBJ1-1; D is uncertain. CDR3 length: 13 residues. Germline loops: CDR1 SEHNR, CDR2 FQNEAQ (reference sequence). Trimming shortened V by 4 bases and J by 1 base, and 7 bases separated the two germline ends. DNA of the CDR3: TGTGCCAGCAGCTCCGCAAGGAACACTGAAGCTTTCTTT. Amino acid sequence: CASSSARNTEAFF.

Note on this clone: The sample holds other DNA sequences that translate to the same CDR3. The chain uses TRBV2 and TRBJ2-3; unclear D gene. Between the trimmed V and J ends, which lost 3 bases and 3 bases, there was a span of 4 bases. Germline lookup yields CDR1 SNHLY and CDR2 FYNNEI. CDR3 length: 12 amino acids. The CDR3, as DNA: TGTGCCAGCAGTGATCTAACAGATACGCAGTATTTT. Amino acid sequence: CASSDLTDTQYF.

A word on this clone: Given a far larger clone just one base away, this is likely a sequencing read error. V is TRBV11-2 and J is TRBJ1-2; no reliable D call. This CDR3 comprises 12 residues. The germline gives CDR1 SGHAT, CDR2 FQNNGV. V was pared by 4 bases and J by 2 bases, with 5 bases between. The CDR3 nucleotides are TGTGCCAGCAGCTCCGGGAACTATGGCTACACCTTC. This gives the protein CASSSGNYGYTF.

In the case of this clone: One end of the junction fails to match germline, which may point to a read error. The rearrangement uses TRBV28 and TRBJ2-1; D is perhaps TRBD1 or TRBD2 (5 bases each). The CDR3 totals 10 residues. Germline values: CDR1 MDHEN, CDR2 SYDVKM. The CDR3 nucleotides read TGTGCCAGTACCGGGACGATCAGGATCTTC. Translating it yields CASTGTIRIF.

V gene TRBV7-9 combines with J gene TRBJ1-1; tentative D call: TRBD1 (6 bases). Trimming left V 8 bases short and J 3 bases short, with 25 bases between. Germline CDR1 SEHNR, CDR2 FQNEAQ (reference sequence). The CDR3 has 17 amino acids. CDR3 DNA sequence: TGTGCCAGCCGCACTTCACCCAGGGGAAGATTGGACACTGAAGCTTTCTTT. Its protein is CASRTSPRGRLDTEAFF. Drawing the rest from reference TRBV7-9 and TRBJ1-1, the complete variable domain is DTGVSQNPRHKITKRGQNVTFRCDPISEHNRLYWYRQTLGQGPEFLTYFQNEAQLEKSRLLSDRFSAERPKGSFSTLEIQRTEQGDSAMYLCASRTSPRGRLDTEAFFGQGTRLTVV.

The CDR3 is CASSEPIAGSSYNEQFF. The CDR3 DNA reads TGTGCCAGCAGTGAACCAATAGCGGGAAGCTCCTACAATGAGCAGTTCTTC. The chain links TRBV2 to TRBJ2-1, with 8 bases that match TRBD2. There are 17 residues in the CDR3. Germline CDR1 is SNHLY and CDR2 is FYNNEI. V was clipped by 2 bases and J by 0 bases; unmatched bases: 6.

This clone was counted between two and nine times. V is TRBV19 and J is TRBJ2-1; D possibly corresponds to TRBD2 (6 bases). V gave up 3 bases and J gave up 2 bases, with 14 bases separating them. The CDR3 consists of 16 residues. Per germline, CDR1 LNHDA and CDR2 SQIVND (reference sequence). The DNA of the CDR3 is TGTGCCAGTAGTATTTTGGGCGGGAAAACCTACAATGAGCAGTTCTTC. Protein sequence: CASSILGGKTYNEQFF.

This clone was recorded a few times. CDR3 nucleotide sequence: TGTGCCTGGAGTGAAGACAGGGCCGATGGCTACACCTTC. Translated: CAWSEDRADGYTF. The chain combines TRBV30 with TRBJ1-2; 7 nucleotides agree with TRBD1. Losses at the gene ends were 1 base for V and 6 bases for J; bases not matched to a gene: 5. CDR3 size: 13 residues. CDR1 is GTSNPN and CDR2 is SVGIG in the germline V gene (reference sequence).

The J gene is TRBJ1-1, the V gene TRBV28; D possibly corresponds to TRBD1 (5 bases). The ends were cut back, 5 bases at V and 1 base at J, with 11 bases in the middle. CDR1 is MDHEN and CDR2 is SYDVKM in the germline V gene. The CDR3 contains 14 residues. The CDR3 sequence: CASSIGTQNTEAFF. The DNA of the CDR3 is TGTGCCAGCAGTATCGGGACCCAGAACACTGAAGCTTTCTTT.

With respect to this clone: Other nucleotide sequences from this sample produce the same CDR3. The chain couples TRBV28 to TRBJ2-7; 9 nucleotides match TRBD1. The CDR3 runs 15 residues. Germline lookup yields CDR1 MDHEN and CDR2 SYDVKM. J was trimmed by 7 bases and V by 3 bases; bases with no gene match: 10. Here the CDR3 DNA reads TGTGCCAGCAGTTTCGACAGGGGGGCTAACTATGAGCAGTACTTC. It yields the protein CASSFDRGANYEQYF.

This chain's CDR3 is CASSFGGGPGTDTQYF. The DNA for the CDR3 is TGCGCCAGCAGCTTCGGGGGAGGGCCGGGCACAGATACGCAGTATTTT. This chain links TRBV5-1 with TRBJ2-3, with 7 bases that match TRBD2. V trimming: 2 bases; J trimming: 1 base; junction bases outside the gene matches: 7. The germline V gene encodes CDR1 SGHRS and CDR2 YFSETQ. The CDR3 has 16 amino acids.